Listed below are T cell receptor beta chains from one sample, sequenced in a study of T cell clonotyping in hematopoietic cell transplantation. Clones were read by immunoSEQ multiplex PCR, and TCRdb kept only the in-frame ones, dropping some. The table lists some 7,800 clones, 70% to 90% of them singletons. The sample consisted of peripheral blood mononuclear cells, taken before stem cell transplant. Every receptor here comes from a man between 60 and 70 years old with acute myeloid leukemia. Some clones in this sample may be carry-over from other donors' samples. Both conserved end residues are part of each CDR3. D genes are given only for firm matches. Clone size is stated in some rows and not others, as once, few, many or a class when expanded.

d_gene	v_gene	abundance	j_gene	CDR3aa	CDR3nt
NA	TRBV15	NA	TRBJ1-5	CATSRDMGGGQPQHF	TGTGCCACCAGCAGAGATATGGGGGGAGGACAGCCCCAGCATTTT
NA	TRBV2	once	TRBJ2-3	CASSIAPSTDTQYF	TGTGCCAGCAGTATAGCGCCTAGCACAGATACGCAGTATTTT
TRBD2	TRBV28	few	TRBJ2-7	CASSYLSGGLEEQYF	TGTGCCAGCAGTTACCTCAGCGGGGGGCTTGAGGAGCAGTACTTC
NA	TRBV2	few	TRBJ1-2	CASSEWRATHYGYTF	TGTGCCAGCAGTGAATGGAGGGCGACTCACTATGGCTACACCTTC
TRBD1	TRBV29-1	once	TRBJ1-2	CSVSGTGNTNYGYTF	TGCAGCGTTTCAGGGACAGGGAATACTAACTATGGCTACACCTTC
TRBD2	TRBV6-6	NA	TRBJ2-3	CASSPTSGDIDTQYF	TGTGCCAGCAGTCCGACTAGCGGAGACATAGATACGCAGTATTTT
NA	TRBV5-1	NA	TRBJ1-1	CASRNRQENTEAFF	TGCGCCAGCAGAAATCGACAAGAAAACACTGAAGCTTTCTTT
NA	TRBV2	NA	TRBJ2-3	CASSGALGITNDDTQYF	TGTGCCAGCAGTGGGGCACTGGGGATCACAAACGACGATACGCAGTATTTT
NA	TRBV20-1	NA	TRBJ2-1	CSGEGRFF	TGCAGTGGTGAGGGTCGGTTCTTC
NA	TRBV2	NA	TRBJ1-2	CASSEHGLGGYTF	TGTGCCAGCAGTGAACACGGGCTGGGCGGCTACACCTTC